The 30 T cell receptor beta chains presented below share a single source sample, sequenced in a study of blood T cells in healthy people across ages. Then a second PCR, running about 6 to 12 cycles, was carried out with a sample-barcoded 5' primer and a J-beta primer mix. TCRdb re-called the 5' RACE reads with MiXCR, one entry per CDR3 protein. The data contain more than 700,000 distinct CDR3 sequences, about half of them singletons. Sequencing was performed on blood. The receptors originated from a man at least 80 years old in good health.

The CDR3 is CASSQELSYEQYF. In DNA, the CDR3 is TGTGCCAGCAGCCAGGAGCTATCCTACGAGCAGTACTTC. The chain has TRBV7-8 and TRBJ2-7; D is unresolved. Germline-derived CDR1 and CDR2 are SGHVS and FQNEAQ. Trimming took off 5 bases at V and 1 base at J, with 9 bases between the two ends. The length of the CDR3 is 13 residues.

For the CDR3, the DNA is TGCAGCGTCCCCAAGGTCCTCTCCGTGGGTACCCAGTACTTC. Translation gives CSVPKVLSVGTQYF. The chain combines TRBV29-1 with TRBJ2-5; D not certain. The CDR3 is made up of 14 amino acids. Trimming took off 6 bases at V and 8 bases at J, with 22 bases between the two ends. Germline CDR1 is SQVTM and CDR2 is ANQGSEA.

This clonotype appeared a single time. The rearrangement links TRBV7-2 to TRBJ2-3; 7 bases match TRBD2. V lost 1 base, J lost 5 bases, and 9 bases stayed unmatched. The CDR3 contains 16 residues. Germline lookup yields CDR1 SGHTA and CDR2 FQGNSA. The CDR3 DNA follows: TGTGCCAGCAGCTTAGGTGTGGGACTACAACAAGATACGCAGTATTTT. It yields the protein CASSLGVGLQQDTQYF.

This clonotype was observed a handful of times. The V call is TRBV24-1, the J call TRBJ2-1; 9 nucleotides align to TRBD1. This CDR3 is 15 amino acids long. CDR1 is KGHDR, CDR2 SFDVKD, per germline. J lost 14 bases, V lost 3 bases, and 13 bases had no gene match. This CDR3 is CATSDPNSQRQGEFF. The CDR3 coding sequence is TGTGCCACCAGTGATCCGAACTCGCAAAGACAGGGGGAGTTCTTC.

This chain connects TRBV29-1 to TRBJ2-1, with 10 positions matching TRBD2. The V segment lost 7 bases and the J segment 4 bases; nucleotides outside the gene matches: 4. Germline CDR1 is SQVTM and CDR2 is ANQGSEA. The CDR3 loop spans 13 amino acids. The CDR3 DNA reads TGCAGCGGGAGCGGGAGGGTGTACAATGAGCAGTTCTTC. Translation: CSGSGRVYNEQFF.

The rearrangement links TRBV6-1 to TRBJ2-5, with TRBD1 identical over 7 bases. Germline-derived CDR1 and CDR2 are MNHNS and SASEGT. Losses at the gene ends were 6 bases for V and 6 bases for J; bases not matched to a gene: 10. The CDR3 runs to 14 residues. CDR3 protein: CASRTTGDLKTQYF. DNA for the CDR3: TGTGCCAGCAGGACTACAGGGGACCTAAAGACCCAGTACTTC.

The chain combines TRBV28 with TRBJ2-7, with 8 bases fitting TRBD1. Trimming removed 6 bases from V and 3 bases from J; junction bases left unmatched: 7. Germline V gene data show CDR1 as MDHEN and CDR2 as SYDVKM. This CDR3 has 14 amino acids. The CDR3 nucleotides are TGTGCCAGCAGCTCCCCAGGACAGGGCTACGAGCAGTACTTC. Translating it yields CASSSPGQGYEQYF.

The V gene is TRBV29-1, the J gene TRBJ1-2, with 11 bases matching TRBD1. Germline V gene lookup returns CDR1 SQVTM and CDR2 ANQGSEA. J lost 8 bases, V lost 0 bases, and 5 bases had no gene match. The CDR3 totals 14 residues. The CDR3 sequence is CSVEDGRTGGGYTF. In DNA form, the CDR3 reads TGCAGCGTTGAAGATGGCAGGACAGGGGGCGGCTACACCTTC.

The rearrangement uses TRBV5-1 and TRBJ2-7; 8 nucleotides match TRBD2. V trimming: 4 bases; J trimming: 2 bases; junction bases outside the gene matches: 8. CDR1 and CDR2 from the germline V gene are SGHRS and YFSETQ. The CDR3 runs 15 residues. The CDR3 coding sequence is TGCGCCAGCAGCACCGGCCGGGAGGGGACCTACGAGCAGTACTTC. It specifies CASSTGREGTYEQYF.

The rearrangement links TRBV29-1 to TRBJ2-7; 8 bases align to TRBD2. CDR1 and CDR2 from the germline V gene are SQVTM and ANQGSEA. The CDR3 sequence is 16 residues long. Unmatched junction bases numbered 11, after V lost 0 bases and J lost 4 bases. Here the CDR3 DNA reads TGCAGCGTTGAAGATGCAACTAGCGGAGGGGAGTACGAGCAGTACTTC. The encoded protein is CSVEDATSGGEYEQYF.

This clonotype was seen a single time. The rearrangement uses TRBV28 and TRBJ2-1, with 7 nucleotides matching TRBD2. J lost 9 bases, V lost 6 bases, and 20 bases had no gene match. The germline gives CDR1 MDHEN, CDR2 SYDVKM. The CDR3 has 17 amino acids. CDR3 region: CASSKDSMGGSASEQFF. For the CDR3, the DNA is TGTGCCAGCAGCAAAGACTCGATGGGCGGGAGCGCTAGTGAGCAGTTCTTC.

The chain joins TRBV2 to TRBJ2-2, with D unresolved. V shed 0 bases and J shed 10 bases, with 6 bases lying between them. The CDR3 spans 12 residues. Germline CDR1 reads SNHLY; CDR2 reads FYNNEI. CDR3 protein: CASSEADAELFF. The CDR3 coding sequence is TGTGCCAGCAGTGAAGCGGATGCGGAGCTGTTTTTT.

A remark on this clonotype: It may be a read error: a sequence one base away is much more abundant. The chain has TRBV12-3 or TRBV12-4 and TRBJ2-1; 10 bases match TRBD2. The trim removed 8 bases at V and 7 bases at J, leaving 11 bases unmatched. CDR3 length equals 15 residues. DNA of the CDR3: TGTGCCAGCGGTTCAAGCGGGAGGGCCGGGAATGAGCAGTTCTTC. Its translation: CASGSSGRAGNEQFF.

This clonotype has more than one count but fewer than ten. The chain joins TRBV12-3 or TRBV12-4 to TRBJ2-3, with 8 bases matching TRBD1. The CDR3 spans 15 residues. The V and J ends lost 3 bases and 6 bases, in that order; junction bases with no gene match: 8. The CDR3 region is CASSLYTRGLDTQYF. The CDR3 nucleotides read TGTGCCAGCAGTTTGTATACCAGGGGGCTGGATACGCAGTATTTT.

The genes are TRBV12-3 or TRBV12-4 and TRBJ1-1; D is possibly TRBD1 (6 bases). V lost 5 bases to trimming and J lost 2 bases, with 15 bases between them. This CDR3 comprises 15 residues. This chain's CDR3 is CASSQRQAPNTEAFF. CDR3 coding DNA: TGTGCCAGCAGTCAGAGACAGGCCCCAAACACTGAAGCTTTCTTT.

Note on this clonotype: This may come from a read error, since a much larger clone is one base off. J is TRBJ2-1 and V is TRBV24-1; TRBD2 might be the D (5 bases). Germline CDR1 reads KGHDR; CDR2 reads SFDVKD. The V end lost 3 bases, the J end lost 1 base, and 15 bases lay between the germline ends. The CDR3 length is 17 residues. The CDR3 region has the DNA TGTGCCACCAGTGATACTGTCCCGGGAACATCCTACAATGAGCAGTTCTTC. As protein: CATSDTVPGTSYNEQFF.

In the case of this clonotype: This may be a read error, as it is one base from a much larger clone. The chain is built from TRBV28 and TRBJ2-1; tentative D call: TRBD2 (6 bases). This CDR3 spans 14 amino acids. V dropped 5 bases and J dropped 4 bases, with 12 bases sitting between them. From germline, CDR1 is MDHEN and CDR2 SYDVKM. The CDR3 here is CASSVIAAYNEQFF. CDR3 nucleotide sequence: TGTGCCAGCAGTGTCATAGCGGCTTACAATGAGCAGTTCTTC.

V gene TRBV12-3 or TRBV12-4 combines with J gene TRBJ2-3; 8 nucleotides line up with TRBD1. The CDR3 extends over 13 amino acids. The ends lost 6 bases at V and 6 bases at J; junction bases unmatched: 5. In DNA form, the CDR3 reads TGTGCCAGCAGCGGGGACAGGCGGGATACGCAGTATTTT. Translated: CASSGDRRDTQYF.

This clonotype has more than one count but fewer than ten. The chain has TRBV20-1 and TRBJ2-1; 9 nucleotides line up with TRBD1. V shed 6 bases and J 1 base; nucleotides not matched to a gene: 7. CDR3 length equals 15 residues. CDR1 and CDR2 (germline): DFQATT, SNEGSKA (reference sequence). The CDR3 DNA is TGCAGTGCCCAGACAGGGGGAGGGTCCTACAATGAGCAGTTCTTC. Protein product: CSAQTGGGSYNEQFF.

V and J are TRBV7-3 and TRBJ2-5, with 12 positions matching TRBD2. The CDR3 consists of 14 residues. From germline, CDR1 is SGHTA and CDR2 FQGTGA. The trim removed 8 bases at V and 3 bases at J, leaving 4 bases unmatched. This CDR3 is CASRPSGREETQYF. In DNA, the CDR3 is TGTGCCAGCCGTCCTAGCGGGAGGGAAGAGACCCAGTACTTC.

The chain links TRBV25-1 to TRBJ2-7, with D maybe TRBD2 (6 bases). The germline CDR1 and CDR2 sequences are MGHDK and SYGVNS. Trimming shortened V by 3 bases and J by 1 base, and 10 bases separated the two germline ends. The CDR3 has 14 amino acids. The CDR3 bases are TGTGCCAGCAGTGATGGGGGGTTTTCCTACGAGCAGTACTTC. This codes for CASSDGGFSYEQYF.

The gene calls are TRBV5-5 and TRBJ2-1; D is possibly TRBD1 or TRBD2 (6 bases each). The J call may not be correct, given that the DNA end is closer to TRBJ2-7. The germline CDR1 and CDR2 sequences are SGHKS and YYEKEE (reference sequence). This CDR3 region has 16 residues. The CDR3 region is CASSLAPQGGYNEQYF. The CDR3 DNA reads TGTGCCAGCAGCTTGGCCCCACAGGGAGGCTACAATGAGCAGTACTTC.

In its sample, this clonotype was seen a few times. The chain couples TRBV12-3 or TRBV12-4 to TRBJ2-1; the match to TRBD2 covers 10 bases. The length of the CDR3 is 13 residues. The J segment lost 8 bases and the V segment lost 6 bases, leaving 4 bases of the junction unmatched. The CDR3 DNA sequence: TGTGCCAGCAGACCTAGCGGGAGCTATGAGCAGTTCTTC. Translating it yields CASRPSGSYEQFF.

Comment on this clonotype: This may be a read error: a much more frequent sequence differs by one nucleotide. The chain recombines TRBV7-9 with TRBJ2-7; D is ambiguous. The CDR3 sequence is 11 residues long. Germline CDR1 SEHNR, CDR2 FQNEAQ (reference sequence). The chain's CDR3 is CTSSQLGEQYF. In DNA, the CDR3 is TGTACCAGCAGTCAACTGGGCGAGCAGTACTTC.

This clonotype has more than one count but fewer than ten. This chain links TRBV9 with TRBJ2-1, with TRBD2 as a possible D gene (6 bases). The V end lost 4 bases, the J end lost 8 bases, and 25 bases lay between the germline ends. CDR3 length equals 17 residues. Germline-derived CDR1 and CDR2 are SGDLS and YYNGEE. The CDR3 loop reads CASSLVGSLGGTHEQFF. The CDR3 DNA is TGTGCCAGCAGCCTAGTGGGCTCCCTGGGGGGAACGCATGAGCAGTTCTTC.

This clonotype has just a few counts. The J gene is TRBJ2-1, the V gene TRBV7-2, with TRBD2 identical over 7 bases. Germline V gene data show CDR1 as SGHTA and CDR2 as FQGNSA. The CDR3 totals 15 residues. Germline trimming cut 7 bases from V and 5 bases from J; bases unmatched to any gene: 11. CDR3 in amino acids: CASNPPRGSNNEQFF. CDR3 in DNA: TGTGCCAGCAACCCTCCTCGCGGGAGTAACAATGAGCAGTTCTTC.

The chain is built from TRBV5-1 and TRBJ2-5; D possibly corresponds to TRBD1 (7 bases). Between the trimmed V and J ends, which lost 4 bases and 11 bases, there was a span of 24 bases. The V gene's germline CDR1 is SGHRS and CDR2 YFSETQ. The CDR3 runs 15 residues. This CDR3 reads CASSRDRARGDEQYF. CDR3 coding DNA: TGCGCCAGCAGCCGTGACAGGGCGAGGGGGGATGAGCAGTACTTC.

This chain links TRBV7-9 with TRBJ1-2, with a weak D call TRBD1 (5 bases). V was pared by 3 bases and J by 5 bases, with 16 bases between. Germline V CDR1 and CDR2: SEHNR, FQNEAQ (reference sequence). This CDR3 spans 15 amino acids. The DNA for the CDR3 is TGTGCCAGCAGCTTGACCGGGACCTCCCTTTATGGCTACACCTTC. As protein: CASSLTGTSLYGYTF.

This clonotype showed up just a few times. The chain combines TRBV6-5 with TRBJ2-5; 8 bases map to TRBD2. Germline values: CDR1 MNHEY, CDR2 SVGAGI. The CDR3 length is 13 residues. Unmatched junction bases numbered 3, after V lost 5 bases and J lost 4 bases. The chain's CDR3 is CASSGTSIETQYF. Written as DNA, the CDR3 is TGTGCCAGCAGTGGGACTAGTATAGAGACCCAGTACTTC.

This chain connects TRBV30 to TRBJ2-7, with 7 nucleotides matching TRBD1. V lost 5 bases and J lost 4; bases outside the gene matches: 2. Germline CDR1 is GTSNPN and CDR2 is SVGIG (reference sequence). The CDR3 length is 11 residues. The CDR3 region has the DNA TGTGCCTGGGGGGACAGATACGAGCAGTACTTC. It translates to CAWGDRYEQYF.